The rows below give T cell receptor beta chains drawn from one sample of a study of cytomegalovirus exposure and HLA in healthy donors. Libraries were prepared by immunoSEQ multiplex PCR; TCRdb keeps only in-frame clonotypes and omits some of them. The repertoire table contains roughly 60,000 clones. The sequenced material came from PBMCs. The receptor source for this set is a woman younger than 30 in good health and CMV-seronegative. Each CDR3 is given with its conserved first and last residue. The order of the fields is V gene, D gene, clone size, J gene, CDR3 protein, CDR3 DNA. A D gene is named only where the DNA matches it firmly. For some rows the clone size is stated as once, few or many, or as a class when expanded; others skip it.

TRBV18	TRBD1	-	TRBJ1-2	CASSPRTGGYGYTF	TGTGCCAGCTCACCGCGGACAGGGGGTTATGGCTACACCTTC
TRBV27	-	-	TRBJ1-1	CASSLAVYTEAFF	TGTGCCAGCAGTTTAGCGGTATACACTGAAGCTTTCTTT
TRBV30	TRBD2	-	TRBJ2-2	CACNGTSGGVAGELFF	TGTGCCTGCAACGGGACTAGCGGGGGGGTAGCCGGGGAGCTGTTTTTT
TRBV5-6	-	-	TRBJ1-5	CASSLGVNSNQPQHF	TGTGCCAGCAGCTTGGGCGTCAATAGCAATCAGCCCCAGCATTTT
TRBV29-1	TRBD2	-	TRBJ2-3	CSVGGRGTDTQYF	TGCAGCGTTGGCGGGAGAGGCACAGATACGCAGTATTTT
TRBV7-9	-	-	TRBJ1-1	CACSQGRTEAFF	TGTGCCTGCTCGCAGGGGAGAACTGAAGCTTTCTTT
TRBV9	TRBD2	-	TRBJ2-7	CASSVAPIAGNEQYF	TGTGCCAGCAGCGTCGCCCCGATAGCGGGAAACGAGCAGTACTTC
TRBV19	TRBD2	medium-sized	TRBJ2-7	CASSGQGLAIYEQYF	TGTGCCAGTAGTGGCCAGGGACTAGCCATATACGAGCAGTACTTC
TRBV5-1	TRBD1	-	TRBJ1-1	CASSFGRGPNTEAFF	TGCGCCAGCAGCTTCGGCAGGGGGCCTAACACTGAAGCTTTCTTT
TRBV4-2	-	-	TRBJ1-2	CASRHRDTREYGYTF	TGTGCCAGCAGACACCGGGACACCCGGGAATATGGCTACACCTTC
TRBV5-1	TRBD1	-	TRBJ1-3	CASSLGPQGASGNTIYF	TGCGCCAGCAGCTTGGGCCCCCAGGGGGCGTCTGGAAACACCATATATTTT
TRBV2	TRBD2	-	TRBJ2-1	CASSATGTSGSLEQFF	TGTGCCAGCAGTGCTACCGGGACTAGCGGGAGCCTTGAGCAGTTCTTC
TRBV10-1	TRBD2	-	TRBJ2-7	CASSALTGGGYEQYF	TGCGCCAGCAGTGCCCTCACGGGAGGGGGCTACGAGCAGTACTTC
TRBV19	-	-	TRBJ2-7	CASKGGAVYEQYF	TGTGCCAGTAAAGGGGGGGCAGTCTACGAGCAGTACTTC
TRBV6-1	-	-	TRBJ2-7	CAGGSYYEQYF	TGTGCCGGGGGCAGTTACTACGAGCAGTACTTC
TRBV5-1	TRBD1	-	TRBJ1-2	CASSLGTGPYGYTF	TGCGCCAGCAGCCTCGGGACAGGGCCGTATGGCTACACCTTC
TRBV27	-	-	TRBJ1-5	CASSLGGPYQPQHF	TGTGCCAGCAGTTTAGGTGGCCCGTATCAGCCCCAGCATTTT
TRBV7-9	-	-	TRBJ1-6	CASQDRLFPPLHF	TGTGCCAGCCAAGACAGGCTCTTTCCGCCCCTCCACTTT
TRBV9	TRBD2	-	TRBJ2-5	CASSASGGAETQYF	TGTGCCAGCAGTGCAAGCGGGGGGGCTGAGACCCAGTACTTC
TRBV9	-	-	TRBJ2-7	CASSAGQSAYEQYF	TGTGCCAGCAGCGCCGGACAGTCAGCCTACGAGCAGTACTTC
TRBV6-5	TRBD1	-	TRBJ1-2	CASSYTDRGQNGYTF	TGTGCCAGCAGTTACACGGACAGGGGGCAGAATGGCTACACCTTC
TRBV19	-	-	TRBJ2-7	CASTPSRSYYEQYF	TGTGCCAGTACTCCCTCCCGGTCTTACTACGAGCAGTACTTC
TRBV9	-	-	TRBJ1-6	CASSVADGDSPLHF	TGTGCCAGCAGCGTAGCTGACGGAGATTCACCCCTCCACTTT
TRBV19	-	-	TRBJ2-3	CASTPNREGSQYF	TGTGCCAGTACTCCAAACAGGGAAGGCTCGCAGTATTTT
TRBV5-6	-	-	TRBJ2-1	CASSLPRSYNEQFF	TGTGCCAGCAGCCTCCCGCGCTCCTACAATGAGCAGTTCTTC
TRBV19	TRBD1	-	TRBJ1-1	CASRDRAYDTEAFF	TGTGCCAGCCGGGACAGGGCGTACGACACTGAAGCTTTCTTT
TRBV10-2	-	-	TRBJ2-6	CASSELSGANVLTF	TGCGCCAGCAGTGAACTATCTGGGGCCAACGTCCTGACTTTC
TRBV18	-	-	TRBJ1-3	CASSPDSGNTIYF	TGTGCCAGCTCACCGGACAGCGGAAACACCATATATTTT
TRBV30	-	-	TRBJ1-4	CAWSGDSVGKLFF	TGTGCCTGGAGTGGGGACTCCGTCGGAAAACTGTTTTTT
TRBV5-1	TRBD1	-	TRBJ2-5	CASSWGQDQETQYF	TGCGCCAGCAGCTGGGGACAGGACCAAGAGACCCAGTACTTC
TRBV30	TRBD1	-	TRBJ1-2	CAWGQGQSNYGYTF	TGTGCCTGGGGACAGGGCCAATCTAACTATGGCTACACCTTC
TRBV5-1	-	-	TRBJ1-1	CASRTPNTEAFF	TGCGCCAGCCGGACACCTAACACTGAAGCTTTCTTT
TRBV9	TRBD1	-	TRBJ1-2	CASSVSDPGGDGYTF	TGTGCCAGCAGCGTCTCCGACCCAGGGGGCGATGGCTACACCTTC
TRBV27	-	-	TRBJ1-1	CASSLGPGTRSEAFF	TGTGCCAGCAGTTTAGGGCCAGGGACAAGGTCTGAAGCTTTCTTT
TRBV18	TRBD1	-	TRBJ1-2	CASSPGRGTYGYTF	TGTGCCAGCTCACCAGGCAGGGGGACCTATGGCTACACCTTC
TRBV19	TRBD2	-	TRBJ2-7	CASSVLAGGYEQYF	TGTGCCAGTAGTGTCTTGGCGGGGGGCTACGAGCAGTACTTC
TRBV12-5	-	-	TRBJ2-7	CASGLASYEQYF	TGTGCTAGTGGTTTGGCCAGCTACGAGCAGTACTTC
TRBV28	-	-	TRBJ2-5	CASSLSPGRETQYF	TGTGCCAGCAGTTTATCGCCAGGGCGGGAGACCCAGTACTTC
TRBV7-2	-	-	TRBJ2-7	CASRPDTRRGYEQYF	TGTGCCAGCAGACCAGATACTAGAAGGGGGTACGAGCAGTACTTC
TRBV28	-	-	TRBJ2-7	CASSKGRDLAYEQYF	TGTGCCAGCAGTAAGGGGCGCGACCTCGCCTACGAGCAGTACTTC
TRBV18	-	-	TRBJ1-5	CASSPSTGIGQPQHF	TGTGCCAGCTCACCAAGTACAGGGATCGGCCAGCCCCAGCATTTT
TRBV6-1	TRBD1	-	TRBJ1-1	CASSADRDTEAFF	TGTGCCAGCAGCGCTGACAGGGATACTGAAGCTTTCTTT
TRBV5-1	TRBD2	-	TRBJ2-5	CASSVGLAEETQYF	TGCGCCAGCAGCGTCGGACTAGCGGAAGAGACCCAGTACTTC
TRBV25-1	-	-	TRBJ1-1	CASSVDGSNTEAFF	TGTGCCAGCAGTGTCGACGGTAGCAACACTGAAGCTTTCTTT